Following are 10 T cell receptor beta chains from one sample sequenced in a study of T cells in Graves' hyperthyroidism and ophthalmopathy. Researchers took RNA transcripts and amplified the TCR beta CDR3 regions from them. The HTBI primer set drove a first-round RT-PCR of the TCR CDR3. TCRdb fed the multiplex PCR reads into MiXCR, producing one record per CDR3 protein. Of around 240,000 distinct CDR3 sequences in the sample, around 17% are singletons; the top ten hold approximately 30%. Sequencing used blood. Every receptor here comes from a woman aged 18-35 years with Graves' ophthalmopathy.

This clonotype was detected ten times or more. The chain links TRBV6-4 to TRBJ1-2; 9 bases are shared with TRBD1. The V gene's germline CDR1 is MRHNA and CDR2 SNTAGT. Trimming took 6 bases from V and 0 from J; bases not matched to a gene: 5. The CDR3 is 15 residues long. As DNA, the CDR3 is TGTGCCAGCAGATATGGGACAGGGTCTAACTATGGCTACACCTTC. It translates to CASRYGTGSNYGYTF.

This chain links TRBV12-3 or TRBV12-4 with TRBJ2-2, with 7 bases identical to TRBD1. With 6 bases clipped from V and 2 bases from J, the junction kept 6 bases outside the gene matches. The CDR3 contains 15 residues. In DNA form, the CDR3 reads TGTGCCAGCAGACCGGGGACAGAAAACACCGGGGAGCTGTTTTTT. Amino acid sequence: CASRPGTENTGELFF.

The V and J genes are TRBV29-1 and TRBJ2-1; the match to TRBD2 covers 9 bases. CDR3 length: 14 amino acids. CDR1 is SQVTM and CDR2 is ANQGSEA in the germline V gene. Trimming at V came to 1 base and at J to 2 bases, leaving 0 bases not matched to a gene. DNA of the CDR3: TGCAGCGTTGAAGGCGGGGGGGCCTACAATGAGCAGTTCTTC. Encoded protein: CSVEGGGAYNEQFF.

For this clonotype: A read error may explain this, as a much larger clone is one base away. The chain recombines TRBV12-3 or TRBV12-4 with TRBJ1-2, with D hard to call. Trimming removed 5 bases at V and 4 bases at J, with 14 bases between. This CDR3 has 14 residues. CDR3 in DNA: TGTGCCAGCAGTATATCGACACCTACCTATGGCTACACCTTC. Translating gives CASSISTPTYGYTF.

This clonotype was counted ten times or more. This CDR3 reads CAWSAGTGGGGTEAFF. CDR3 nucleotides: TGTGCCTGGAGCGCTGGGACAGGGGGTGGGGGCACTGAAGCTTTCTTT. The chain combines TRBV30 with TRBJ1-1; 11 positions agree with TRBD1. CDR1 is GTSNPN, CDR2 SVGIG, per germline (reference sequence). Trimming took 3 bases from V and 4 from J; bases not matched to a gene: 10. The CDR3 totals 16 residues.

The chain carries TRBV20-1 and TRBJ2-2; 8 bases line up with TRBD1. CDR3 length: 15 residues. The junction had 10 bases not matched to a gene; V was cut back by 5 bases and J by 5 bases. The germline gives CDR1 DFQATT, CDR2 SNEGSKA (reference sequence). In nucleotides, the CDR3 is TGCAGTGCTCGTCTTACAGGGGGTAGGACCGGGGAGCTGTTTTTT. Its protein is CSARLTGGRTGELFF.

This clonotype was detected ten times or more. This rearrangement joins TRBV28 to TRBJ1-2; TRBD1 aligns across 7 bases. Germline CDR1 reads MDHEN; CDR2 reads SYDVKM. The CDR3 sequence is 13 residues long. With V trimmed by 3 bases and J by 7 bases, 5 bases remained unmatched. The CDR3 DNA reads TGTGCCAGCAGTTTGCCGGGACAGTTTGGCTACACCTTC. It encodes CASSLPGQFGYTF.

This clonotype was counted many times. This sequence joins TRBV6-1 and TRBJ1-1; 8 bases line up with TRBD1. The trim removed 4 bases at V and 1 base at J, leaving 8 bases unmatched. Germline V gives CDR1 MNHNS, CDR2 SASEGT. CDR3 length: 16 residues. In DNA form, the CDR3 reads TGTGCCAGCAGTGTTGGACAGGGTCTATCGAACACTGAAGCTTTCTTT. It specifies CASSVGQGLSNTEAFF.

This clonotype was detected ten times or more. The chain uses TRBV28 and TRBJ2-7; 7 bases fit TRBD2. Germline V gene data show CDR1 as MDHEN and CDR2 as SYDVKM. The length of the CDR3 is 16 residues. Trimming cost V 2 bases and J 3 bases; bases outside gene matches: 10. This CDR3 is CASSLISLARGYEQYF. DNA for the CDR3: TGTGCCAGCAGTTTAATTTCACTAGCGAGGGGCTACGAGCAGTACTTC.

This clonotype was seen ten or more times. The V and J genes are TRBV28 and TRBJ1-1; D not certain. Germline V gives CDR1 MDHEN, CDR2 SYDVKM. The V end was cut by 6 bases, the J end by 11 bases, with 19 bases between. The CDR3 is 13 residues long. The CDR3 bases are TGTGCCAGCAGCCGCGGACGGGAAACGGCCGCTTTCTTT. It encodes CASSRGRETAAFF.